The sequence of this T cell receptor (beta chain) was determined in a study of CD8 T cells in ankylosing spondylitis. Whole-study results and caveats: Some motif variants were previously reported in reactive arthritis synovial fluid and blood. Within ankylosing spondylitis blood, a TCR beta motif made up of several highly homologous variants appeared to be characteristic. Reportedly, matched ankylosing spondylitis synovial fluid was significantly enriched for disease-linked clones.

Using quantitative 5'-RACE with molecular barcodes, the authors made TCR beta libraries. Each CDR3 protein is one row after TCRdb ran MiXCR on the 5' RACE reads. Of 39,000 or so distinct CDR3 sequences listed, around 10% are singletons. In this sample, this clonotype turned up a few times. Its antigen is unidentified. The germline CDR1 and CDR2 sequences are DFQATT and SNEGSKA (reference sequence). The V and J ends lost 5 bases and 5 bases, in that order; junction bases with no gene match: 12. This CDR3 region has 15 residues. This receptor was identified in a male donor with ankylosing spondylitis or in good health (not recorded which). Sequenced material: blood, either unsorted or a sorted T cell fraction (not recorded which). The genes are TRBV20-1 and TRBJ1-5; 7 nucleotides line up with TRBD1. The CDR3 region has the DNA TGCAGTGCTCGGACCGGGACAGAGAGCCATCAGCCCCAGCATTTT. This gives the protein CSARTGTESHQPQHF.